A selection of T cell receptor beta chains follows, all from one sample in a study of shared clonotypes between healthy human individuals. Assay: immunoSEQ multiplex PCR; the TCRdb copy retains only in-frame clones and omits some. The sample includes about 2.4 million clones, 93% of them seen just once. Sequencing was performed on naive CD4+ T cells from PBMCs. The receptors derive from a man younger than 35 in good health. Some clones in this sample may be carry-over from other donors' samples. CDR3s include the opening cysteine and the closing phenylalanine or tryptophan. D genes are given only for firm matches. The listing skips clone size in some rows; elsewhere it reads once, few, many or a size class.

size: -
D: TRBD1
V: TRBV7-9
J: TRBJ2-7
CDR3: CASSEGTGVLYEQYF
DNA: TGTGCCAGCAGCGAGGGGACAGGGGTTCTCTACGAGCAGTACTTC

size: -
D: -
V: TRBV28
J: TRBJ2-6
CDR3: CASTEGLSSGANVLTF
DNA: TGTGCCAGCACGGAGGGTCTAAGCTCTGGGGCCAACGTCCTGACTTTC

size: once
D: -
V: TRBV5-1
J: TRBJ2-1
CDR3: CASSLLWGDEQFF
DNA: TGCGCCAGCAGCTTGTTATGGGGGGATGAGCAGTTCTTC

size: few
D: -
V: TRBV7-9
J: TRBJ1-5
CDR3: CASSLAGGGPQHF
DNA: TGTGCCAGCAGCCTAGCCGGGGGAGGGCCCCAGCATTTT

size: -
D: TRBD2
V: TRBV7-2
J: TRBJ2-1
CDR3: CASRLSGSSNEQFF
DNA: TGTGCCAGCAGGCTCAGCGGGAGCTCCAATGAGCAGTTCTTC

size: -
D: -
V: TRBV5-1
J: TRBJ1-1
CDR3: CASSLDEGRNTEAFF
DNA: TGCGCCAGCAGCTTGGACGAGGGCAGGAACACTGAAGCTTTCTTT

size: -
D: -
V: TRBV11-1
J: TRBJ2-1
CDR3: CASSSKRGTSYNEQFF
DNA: TGTGCCAGCAGCTCAAAGAGGGGGACCTCCTACAATGAGCAGTTCTTC

size: once
D: TRBD1
V: TRBV18
J: TRBJ2-5
CDR3: CASSRKRTGTEDQETQYF
DNA: TGTGCCAGCTCACGGAAACGGACCGGGACAGAGGACCAAGAGACCCAGTACTTC

size: -
D: TRBD2
V: TRBV7-8
J: TRBJ2-1
CDR3: CASSLGRLAEPYNEQFF
DNA: TGTGCCAGCAGCTTAGGAAGACTAGCGGAACCCTACAATGAGCAGTTCTTC

size: -
D: TRBD1
V: TRBV5-1
J: TRBJ2-1
CDR3: CASQPGQGDGEQFF
DNA: TGCGCCAGCCAGCCGGGACAGGGAGATGGGGAGCAGTTCTTC

size: -
D: -
V: TRBV5-4
J: TRBJ2-6
CDR3: CASSRAGTNVLTF
DNA: TGTGCCAGCAGCCGCGCGGGGACCAACGTCCTGACTTTC

size: -
D: -
V: TRBV5-1
J: TRBJ2-3
CDR3: CASSLGGSLSTDTQYF
DNA: TGCGCCAGCAGCTTGGGTGGCAGCCTAAGCACAGATACGCAGTATTTT

size: -
D: TRBD1
V: TRBV28
J: TRBJ2-5
CDR3: CASYLGQGQETQYF
DNA: TGTGCCAGCTACCTAGGACAGGGCCAAGAGACCCAGTACTTC